This TCR beta chain was documented in a study of shared clonotypes between healthy human individuals. The CDR3 runs to 14 residues. V was pared by 2 bases and J by 0 bases, with 5 bases between. The V gene's germline CDR1 is SGHNT and CDR2 YYREEE (reference sequence). Libraries were prepared by immunoSEQ multiplex PCR; TCRdb keeps only in-frame clonotypes and omits some of them. The profile shows around 500,000 clones, over 65% of them singletons. The chain carries TRBV5-4 and TRBJ2-2; no clear D. The sequencing input was PBMCs. The sequence was obtained from a woman aged 40-49 years in good health. Some clones in this sample may be carry-over from other donors' samples. The CDR3 here is CASSLQANTGELFF. Here the CDR3 DNA reads TGTGCCAGCAGCTTACAAGCGAACACCGGGGAGCTGTTTTTT. Using reference TRBV5-4 and TRBJ2-2 for the parts outside the CDR3, the full variable domain is ETGVTQSPTHLIKTRGQQVTLRCSSQSGHNTVSWYQQALGQGPQFIFQYYREEENGRGNFPPRFSGLQFPNYSSELNVNALELDDSALYLCASSLQANTGELFFGEGSRLTVL.